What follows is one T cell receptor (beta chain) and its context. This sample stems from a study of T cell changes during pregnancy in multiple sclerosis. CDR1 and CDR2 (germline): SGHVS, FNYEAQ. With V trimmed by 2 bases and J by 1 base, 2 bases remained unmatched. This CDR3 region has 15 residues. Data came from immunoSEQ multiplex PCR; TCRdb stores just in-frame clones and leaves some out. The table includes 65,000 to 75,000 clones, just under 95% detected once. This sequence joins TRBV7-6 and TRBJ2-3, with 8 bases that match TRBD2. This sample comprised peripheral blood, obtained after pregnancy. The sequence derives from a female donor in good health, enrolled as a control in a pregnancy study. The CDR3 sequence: CASSLILAGTDTQYF. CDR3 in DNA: TGTGCCAGCAGCTTAATACTAGCGGGCACAGATACGCAGTATTTT.